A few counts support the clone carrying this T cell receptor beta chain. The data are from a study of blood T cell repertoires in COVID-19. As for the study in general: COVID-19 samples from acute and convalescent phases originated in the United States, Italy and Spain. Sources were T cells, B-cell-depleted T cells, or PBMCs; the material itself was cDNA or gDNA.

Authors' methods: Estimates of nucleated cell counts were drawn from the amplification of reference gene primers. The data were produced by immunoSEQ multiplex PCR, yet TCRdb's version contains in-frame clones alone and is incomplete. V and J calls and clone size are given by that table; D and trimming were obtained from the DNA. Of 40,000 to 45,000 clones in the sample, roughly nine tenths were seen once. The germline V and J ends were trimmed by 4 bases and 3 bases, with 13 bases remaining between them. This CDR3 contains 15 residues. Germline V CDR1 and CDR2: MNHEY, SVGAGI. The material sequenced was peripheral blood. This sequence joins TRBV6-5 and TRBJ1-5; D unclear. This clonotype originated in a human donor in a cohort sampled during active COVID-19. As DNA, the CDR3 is TGTGCCAGCAGTTGGACTCTGGGATCCAATCAGCCCCAGCATTTT. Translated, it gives CASSWTLGSNQPQHF.